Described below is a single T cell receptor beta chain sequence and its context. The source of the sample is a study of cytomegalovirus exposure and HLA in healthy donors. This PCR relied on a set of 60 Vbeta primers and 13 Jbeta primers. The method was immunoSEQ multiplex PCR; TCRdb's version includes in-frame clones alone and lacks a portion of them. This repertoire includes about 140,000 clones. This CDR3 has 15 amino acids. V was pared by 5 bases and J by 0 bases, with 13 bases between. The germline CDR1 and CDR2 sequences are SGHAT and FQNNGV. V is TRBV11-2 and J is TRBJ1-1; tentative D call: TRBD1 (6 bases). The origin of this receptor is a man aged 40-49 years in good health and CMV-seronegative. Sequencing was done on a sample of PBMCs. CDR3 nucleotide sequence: TGTGCCAGCAGCCAAGAAGGGGGAATGAACACTGAAGCTTTCTTT. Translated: CASSQEGGMNTEAFF.